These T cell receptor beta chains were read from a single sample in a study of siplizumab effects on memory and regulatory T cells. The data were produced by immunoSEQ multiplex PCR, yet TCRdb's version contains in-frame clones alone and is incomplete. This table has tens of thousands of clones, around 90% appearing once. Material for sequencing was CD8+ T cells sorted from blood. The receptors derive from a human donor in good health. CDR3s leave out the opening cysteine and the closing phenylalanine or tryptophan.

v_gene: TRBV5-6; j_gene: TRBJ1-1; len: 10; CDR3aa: ASSMTPTEAF
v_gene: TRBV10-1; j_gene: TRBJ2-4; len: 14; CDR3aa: ASSESWGRAKNIQY
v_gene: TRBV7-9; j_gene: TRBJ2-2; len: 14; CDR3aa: ASSLGWTASTGELF
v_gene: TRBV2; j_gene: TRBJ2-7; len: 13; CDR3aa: ASSETSGSLYEQY
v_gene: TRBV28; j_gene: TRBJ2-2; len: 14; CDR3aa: ASRQRTGDNTGELF
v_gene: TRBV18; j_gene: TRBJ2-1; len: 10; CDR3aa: ASSSGGNEQF
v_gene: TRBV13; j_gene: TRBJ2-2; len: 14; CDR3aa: ASSSGLVGGTGELF
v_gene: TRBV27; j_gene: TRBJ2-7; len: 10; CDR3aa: ASSLGAYEQY
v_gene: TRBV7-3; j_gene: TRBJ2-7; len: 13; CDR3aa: ASSLTGTETYEQY
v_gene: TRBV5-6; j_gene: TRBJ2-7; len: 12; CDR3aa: ASSLALVRYEQY